This TCR beta chain was recovered during a study of vaccination effects on CD4 cells after COVID-19. Overall study: Everyone in the study got two shots of either the BNT162b2 or mRNA-1273 vaccine.

Peptide-pool stimulation followed by sequencing identified expanded antigen-specific CD4+ clonotypes in the ViraFEST assay. CD4+ T cell isolation took place after approximately ten days of culture. Vaccinees lacked prior SARS-CoV-2 infection and tested negative for nucleocapsid antibodies. PBMC were cultured at fewer than 2.5 million per well with 9 to 10 IU/ml IL-2 and 8 to 10 ug/ml peptides. Study-wide results and caveats: Early post-infection timepoints were missing from the study, which also had few convalescent patients. Only a single clone (1 of 255 vaccine-induced clones in healthy vaccinees) cross-reacted with common cold coronaviruses.

The V gene end was trimmed by 5 bases and the J gene end by 3 bases; junction bases not matched to a gene: 3. The CDR3 sequence is 13 residues long. Of note for this clone: Antigen unknown.

Produced via immunoSEQ multiplex PCR; TCRdb's table is partial and in-frame only. The repertoire includes tens of thousands of clones, roughly 70% of them detected once, and 18% sits in the top ten. The sequence came from a human donor who received a COVID-19 vaccine. This rearrangement joins TRBV12-3 or TRBV12-4 to TRBJ2-7; 8 bases line up with TRBD1. The sample in question was CD4+ T cells from PBMCs cultured with SARS-CoV-2 spike peptides, obtained before COVID-19 vaccination. As DNA, the CDR3 is TGTGCCAGCAGTGCCGACAGGGGCTACGAGCAGTACTTC. This sequence encodes CASSADRGYEQYF.